One and the same sample provided the 8 T cell receptor beta chains below, sequenced in a study of T-cell memory formation after mild COVID-19. TCRdb used MiXCR to reprocess the 5' RACE reads, holding one entry per CDR3 protein. The profile shows about 180,000 distinct CDR3 sequences, around a sixth of them singletons. Input material: PBMCs or a T cell subset sorted from them (not recorded which). The receptors come from a man between 18 and 35 years old who had mild COVID-19 (a few samples of this study predate the infection). Cell type and time point are not known.

The chain couples TRBV19 to TRBJ2-5; D unclear. Germline values: CDR1 LNHDA, CDR2 SQIVND (reference sequence). The CDR3 has 14 amino acids. Between the trimmed V and J ends, which lost 8 bases and 1 base, there was a span of 14 bases. DNA of the CDR3: TGTGCCAGTTCATCCGGCCAGTCCCAAGAGACCCAGTACTTC. It encodes CASSSGQSQETQYF.

This clonotype came up a few times. The rearrangement links TRBV7-2 to TRBJ2-3; 10 bases map to TRBD1. This CDR3 is 15 amino acids long. Germline V gene sequence: CDR1 SGHTA, CDR2 FQGNSA. J lost 6 bases, V lost 3 bases, and 6 bases had no gene match. The CDR3 DNA sequence: TGTGCCAGCAGCTTCGACAGGGGGCTTCGGGATACGCAGTATTTT. It is translated as CASSFDRGLRDTQYF.

The chain is built from TRBV6-2 or TRBV6-3 and TRBJ1-1; the match to TRBD1 covers 8 bases. Germline lookup yields CDR1 MNHEY and CDR2 SVGEGT. V gave up 6 bases and J gave up 12 bases; unmatched junction bases: 12. The CDR3 is made up of 13 amino acids. In DNA, the CDR3 is TGTGCCAGCAGAAAAACAGGGGGACAAGCAACTTTCTTT. Amino acids: CASRKTGGQATFF.

The chain joins TRBV7-2 to TRBJ2-7, with 8 bases that match TRBD2. The CDR3 has 14 residues. Trimming at V came to 5 bases and at J to 8 bases, leaving 11 bases not matched to a gene. Germline V lookup: CDR1 SGHTA, CDR2 FQGNSA. The CDR3: CASSPYDRGGKQYF. The CDR3, as DNA: TGTGCCAGCAGCCCCTATGATCGGGGGGGCAAGCAGTACTTC. Drawing the rest from reference TRBV7-2 and TRBJ2-7, the complete variable domain is GAGVSQSPSNKVTEKGKDVELRCDPISGHTALYWYRQSLGQGLEFLIYFQGNSAPDKSGLPSDRFSAERTGGSVSTLTIQRTQQEDSAVYLCASSPYDRGGKQYFGPGTRLTVT.

The rearrangement uses TRBV12-3 or TRBV12-4 and TRBJ1-3; no clear D. V lost 5 bases, J lost 8 bases, and 4 bases lay in between. The CDR3 is 10 residues long. CDR3 bases: TGTGCCAGCAGTCTATACACCATATATTTT. Protein sequence: CASSLYTIYF.

The genes are TRBV5-1 and TRBJ2-7; no clear D. Germline V gives CDR1 SGHRS, CDR2 YFSETQ. The CDR3 is made up of 13 amino acids. V was trimmed by 0 bases and J by 6 bases, leaving 10 bases between them. The CDR3 is CASSLDGRGEQYV. DNA for the CDR3: TGCGCCAGCAGCTTGGACGGCCGCGGCGAGCAGTACGTC.

This clonotype was observed a handful of times. This chain joins TRBV6-5 and TRBJ1-1; 7 bases agree with TRBD1. Germline V gene data show CDR1 as MNHEY and CDR2 as SVGAGI. The CDR3 is 13 amino acids. V lost 6 bases to trimming and J lost 4 bases; unmatched junction nucleotides: 5. This chain's CDR3 is CASRSHRGTEAFF. The CDR3 coding sequence is TGTGCCAGCAGGTCCCACAGGGGCACTGAAGCTTTCTTT.

This CDR3 is CASSYARATGETQYF. The CDR3 DNA reads TGTGCCAGCAGTTACGCTCGGGCTACCGGGGAGACCCAGTACTTC. The rearrangement joins TRBV6-5 to TRBJ2-5; D not resolved. CDR1 is MNHEY and CDR2 is SVGAGI in the germline V gene. V lost 2 bases to trimming and J lost 5 bases, with 15 bases between them. This CDR3 contains 15 residues.